This T cell receptor beta chain appears in the sequencing data of a study of blood T cell repertoires in COVID-19. As processed by the authors: Reference gene primer amplification yielded estimated nucleated cell counts. TCRdb's table, derived via immunoSEQ multiplex PCR, lists solely in-frame clones and lacks some. For V, J and clone size, that table is used; D and trimming come from the DNA. The sample holds about 390,000 clones, around 87% seen once. The V end lost 2 bases, the J end lost 5 bases, and 11 bases lay between the germline ends. The CDR3 extends over 14 amino acids. The V gene's germline CDR1 is SGHRS and CDR2 YFSETQ.

The genes are TRBV5-1 and TRBJ2-4, with D tentatively TRBD1 (6 bases). The source is a woman in her sixties or seventies with COVID-19, enrolled during active disease. The sample consisted of peripheral blood. The CDR3 sequence: CASSFQTGQNIQYF. The DNA of the CDR3 is TGCGCCAGCAGCTTTCAAACAGGGCAAAACATTCAGTACTTC.